The 3 T cell receptor beta chains below come from one sample, sequenced in a study of Graves' ophthalmopathy and Graves' hyperthyroidism. TCR beta CDR3 regions were amplified from RNA transcripts. In the first round, RT-PCR was carried out with HTBI primers, and a multiplex PCR formed the second round. Each CDR3 protein is one row after TCRdb ran MiXCR on the multiplex PCR reads. Among about 370,000 distinct CDR3 sequences listed, roughly 17% were seen once. Sequenced sample: peripheral blood. These receptors all come from an adult woman with stable Graves' hyperthyroidism.

V gene TRBV6-1 combines with J gene TRBJ2-5; 13 positions agree with TRBD2. Per the germline V gene, CDR1 is MNHNS and CDR2 is SASEGT. The ends lost 8 bases at V and 10 bases at J; junction bases unmatched: 7. The CDR3 sequence is 13 residues long. The CDR3 DNA follows: TGTGCCAGCGCCCTGGGACTAGCGGGGAGCCAGTACTTC. The encoded protein is CASALGLAGSQYF.

This clonotype was seen at least ten times. The rearrangement joins TRBV28 to TRBJ1-6; a possible D gene is TRBD1 (6 bases). Germline CDR1 reads MDHEN; CDR2 reads SYDVKM. With 3 bases removed from V and 9 bases from J, the gap between germline ends came to 15 bases. The CDR3 contains 15 residues. The CDR3 coding sequence is TGTGCCAGCAGTTTTTTAGAGGGGGTGGGTTCACCCCTCCACTTT. This codes for CASSFLEGVGSPLHF. Full variable domain (missing parts from reference TRBV28 and TRBJ1-6): DVKVTQSSRYLVKRTGEKVFLECVQDMDHENMFWYRQDPGLGLRLIYFSYDVKMKEKGDIPEGYSVSREKKERFSLILESASTNQTSMYLCASSFLEGVGSPLHFGNGTRLTVT.

This clonotype was seen ten or more times. The chain carries TRBV6-1 and TRBJ1-1; no definite D call. CDR1 is MNHNS and CDR2 is SASEGT in the germline V gene. The V and J ends lost 5 bases and 10 bases respectively, with 17 bases between them. The CDR3 contains 13 residues. This CDR3 is CASSPSKVAGAFF. The CDR3 bases are TGTGCCAGCAGTCCCTCCAAAGTGGCAGGAGCTTTCTTT.